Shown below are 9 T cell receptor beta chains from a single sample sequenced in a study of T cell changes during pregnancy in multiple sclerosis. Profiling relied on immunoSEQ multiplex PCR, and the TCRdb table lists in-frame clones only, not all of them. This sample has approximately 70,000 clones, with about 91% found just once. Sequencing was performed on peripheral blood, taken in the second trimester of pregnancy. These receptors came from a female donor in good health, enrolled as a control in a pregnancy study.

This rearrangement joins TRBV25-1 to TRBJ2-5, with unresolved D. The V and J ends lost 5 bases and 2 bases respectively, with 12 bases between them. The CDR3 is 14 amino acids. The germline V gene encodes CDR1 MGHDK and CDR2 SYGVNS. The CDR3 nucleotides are TGTGCCAGCAGTAGCTGGGCCGTGCAAGAGACCCAGTACTTC. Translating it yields CASSSWAVQETQYF.

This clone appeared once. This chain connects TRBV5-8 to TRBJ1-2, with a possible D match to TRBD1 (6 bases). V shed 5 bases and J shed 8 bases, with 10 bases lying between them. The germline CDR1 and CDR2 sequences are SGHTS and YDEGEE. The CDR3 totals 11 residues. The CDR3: CASSSQGGYTF. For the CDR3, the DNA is TGTGCCAGCAGTTCACAGGGAGGCTACACCTTC.

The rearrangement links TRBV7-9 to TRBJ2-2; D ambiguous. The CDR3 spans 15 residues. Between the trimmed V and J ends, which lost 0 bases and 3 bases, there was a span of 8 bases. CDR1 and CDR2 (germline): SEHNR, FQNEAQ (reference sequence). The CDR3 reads CASSLAEFYTGELFF. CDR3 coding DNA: TGTGCCAGCAGCTTAGCAGAGTTTTACACCGGGGAGCTGTTTTTT.

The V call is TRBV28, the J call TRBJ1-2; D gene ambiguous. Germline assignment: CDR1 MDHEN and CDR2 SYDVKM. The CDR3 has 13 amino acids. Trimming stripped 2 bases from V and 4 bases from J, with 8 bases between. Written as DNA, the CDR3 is TGTGCCAGCAGTTTACGCGTCTTCTATGGCTACACCTTC. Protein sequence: CASSLRVFYGYTF.

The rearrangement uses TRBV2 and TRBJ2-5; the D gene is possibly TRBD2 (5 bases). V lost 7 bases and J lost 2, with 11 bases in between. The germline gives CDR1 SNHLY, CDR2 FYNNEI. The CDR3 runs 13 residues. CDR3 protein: CASTPGEQETQYF. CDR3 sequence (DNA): TGTGCCAGCACCCCTGGGGAGCAAGAGACCCAGTACTTC.

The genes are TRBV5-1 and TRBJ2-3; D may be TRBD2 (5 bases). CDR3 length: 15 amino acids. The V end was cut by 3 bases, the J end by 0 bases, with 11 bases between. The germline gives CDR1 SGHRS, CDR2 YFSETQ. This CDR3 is CASSYTSGSTDTQYF. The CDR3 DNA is TGCGCCAGCAGCTATACCTCGGGGAGCACAGATACGCAGTATTTT.

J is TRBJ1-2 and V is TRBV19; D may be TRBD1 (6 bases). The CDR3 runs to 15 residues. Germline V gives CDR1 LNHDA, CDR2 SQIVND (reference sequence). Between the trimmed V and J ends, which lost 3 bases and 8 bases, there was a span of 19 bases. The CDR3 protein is CASSIGKLTGSGYTF. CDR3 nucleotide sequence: TGTGCCAGTAGTATTGGGAAACTGACAGGTTCCGGCTACACCTTC.

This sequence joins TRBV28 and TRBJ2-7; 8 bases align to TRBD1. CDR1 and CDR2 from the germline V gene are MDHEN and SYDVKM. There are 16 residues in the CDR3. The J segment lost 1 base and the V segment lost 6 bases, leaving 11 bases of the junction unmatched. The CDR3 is CASSLTGAVFSYEQYF. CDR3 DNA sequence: TGTGCCAGCAGCCTGACAGGGGCGGTTTTTTCCTACGAGCAGTACTTC.

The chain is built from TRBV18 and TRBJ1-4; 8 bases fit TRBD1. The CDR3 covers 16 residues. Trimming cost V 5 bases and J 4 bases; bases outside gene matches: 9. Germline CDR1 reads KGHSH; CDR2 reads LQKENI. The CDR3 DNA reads TGTGCCAGCTCAGGGGGGACAGGACGTGTTAATGAAAAACTGTTTTTT. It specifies CASSGGTGRVNEKLFF.